The T cell receptor (beta chain) under discussion was sequenced for a study of spatial heterogeneity in lung cancer. Across the study: Sequences of the beta chain were consistently detected in greater numbers than alpha-chain sequences.

J gave up 4 bases and V 6 bases, and 7 bases lay outside the gene matches. The germline CDR1 and CDR2 sequences are MNHEY and SVGAGI. CDR3 length equals 14 residues. TCRdb ran MiXCR on the 5' RACE reads and lists one entry per CDR3 protein. The sample has about 92,000 distinct CDR3 sequences, approximately 12% seen once. Time point denoted: sample taken at primary tumor resection. Without sorting, whole RNA was sequenced from tumor, nontumor lung or frozen PBMC. The table lists this clonotype with a few counts. The sequence was collected from a male donor with early-stage non-small cell lung cancer. The sample here was PBMCs, taken at surgery. The chain recombines TRBV6-5 with TRBJ1-2; TRBD1 matches 8 bases. The CDR3 loop reads CASRRDRGTYGYTF. The CDR3 DNA sequence: TGTGCCAGCAGACGAGACAGGGGAACCTATGGCTACACCTTC.